The T cell receptor (beta chain) described here comes from a study of cytomegalovirus exposure and HLA in healthy donors (dated by TCRdb to about 2017). With respect to the entire study: The roughly 670 repertoires of the first cohort and the approximately 130 validation repertoires were produced on the same platform, according to a later analysis. The aim of the study was to test whether cataloging public T cell receptors could identify signatures of past pathogen exposure. Besides the first cohort of approximately 670 subjects, a separate validation cohort made up of 90 to 150 different subjects was used. To predict cytomegalovirus infection status, the study combined high-throughput TCR immunosequencing, statistical association of individual TCRs with disease status, and machine learning.

Results and caveats for the whole study, not just this receptor: The classifier was reported to diagnose cytomegalovirus status with high specificity and sensitivity in both the original cohort and the validation cohort. Most TCR sequences were seen in very few donors, while some public TCRs were found in many individuals. A total of 150 to 200 TCR beta chains were listed by the study as associated with cytomegalovirus. In vitro tests confirmed that a few of the cytomegalovirus-associated TCR beta chains recognize cytomegalovirus antigens. According to the authors, the approach could potentially be generalized to other disease states and immunological phenotypes. A later analysis lacked HLA typing for the validation cohort, so it scored co-occurrence in that cohort across all 110 or so repertoires. Subsequent analysis determined that TCRs grouped into clusters in the first cohort also showed a tendency toward co-occurrence across the 90 to 150 validation repertoires, and approximately 94% of cluster scores exceeded 0.

The donors belonged to the validation cohort of about 110 subjects, which was separate from the 666-subject first cohort. The V end loses 1 base and the J end loses 3 bases, and a stretch of 12 bases separates them. The germline V gene encodes CDR1 KGHSH and CDR2 LQKENI. The CDR3 holds 15 amino acids from the cysteine to the phenylalanine. The retained sequence is limited to the CDR3, 45 bases, with the frame set at the first base. Library preparation was by the immunoSEQ multiplex PCR assay. As for how the authors treated the data: A statistical classification framework was built for diagnosing cytomegalovirus status from the catalog of TCR beta chain sequences. The source is immuneACCESS, and TCRdb retained only in-frame sequences with V and J called. Part of the clones is not carried over; for the studies checked, unresolved V genes explain less than half of this, and the remainder is unexplained. D and trimming come from the DNA, and the V and J calls and clone size come from that table. The sample data list 200,000 to 250,000 clones, and around 90% of these were observed just once. Clones ranked in the top ten supply roughly 1% of the sample.

In regard to this clone: There is no known antigen for this receptor. No qualities accompany the bases; no much larger clone lies one base away.

The clonotype originates from a woman between 18 and 29 years old in good health and CMV-seronegative. The chain joins TRBV18 to TRBJ1-1; a tentative D call is TRBD1 (5 bases match). Sequenced material: PBMCs. CDR3 loop: CASSPRGVRDTEAFF. Read as DNA, the sequence is TGTGCCAGCTCACCACGGGGGGTCCGGGACACTGAAGCTTTCTTT. Here the CDR3 is joined to the reference TRBV18 and TRBJ1-1 genes, and the full variable domain is: NAGVMQNPRHLVRRRGQEARLRCSPMKGHSHVYWYRQLPEEGLKFMVYLQKENIIDESGMPKERFSAEFPKEGPSILRIQQVVRGDSAAYFCASSPRGVRDTEAFFGQGTRLTVV.